This TCR beta chain was sequenced during a study of blood T cells in healthy people across ages. As regards this clonotype: Its antigen is currently unknown.

General study results and limits: Roughly linear declines in TCR beta diversity per million T cells occurred with age.

The use of a sample-barcoded 5' primer and a J-beta primer mix characterized a second PCR of roughly 6 to 11 cycles. Tags on each cDNA molecule came from a template-switch adaptor with 12 random nucleotides. TCRdb itself ran the 5' RACE reads through MiXCR, one entry per CDR3 protein. The sample contains hundreds of thousands of distinct CDR3 sequences, more than 55% of which appear only once. Every donor gave ten milliliters of peripheral blood. Germline values: CDR1 SGHVS, CDR2 FNYEAQ. The CDR3 loop spans 15 amino acids. Trimming removed 1 base from V and 6 bases from J, with 13 bases in between. The receptor comes from a man aged 40-49 years in good health. Sequencing was performed on blood. The chain links TRBV7-6 to TRBJ1-5; D remains ambiguous. CDR3 nucleotide sequence: TGTGCCAGCAGCTTAGGGTCAGGAAGTGCTCAGCCCCAGCATTTT. Translation gives CASSLGSGSAQPQHF.